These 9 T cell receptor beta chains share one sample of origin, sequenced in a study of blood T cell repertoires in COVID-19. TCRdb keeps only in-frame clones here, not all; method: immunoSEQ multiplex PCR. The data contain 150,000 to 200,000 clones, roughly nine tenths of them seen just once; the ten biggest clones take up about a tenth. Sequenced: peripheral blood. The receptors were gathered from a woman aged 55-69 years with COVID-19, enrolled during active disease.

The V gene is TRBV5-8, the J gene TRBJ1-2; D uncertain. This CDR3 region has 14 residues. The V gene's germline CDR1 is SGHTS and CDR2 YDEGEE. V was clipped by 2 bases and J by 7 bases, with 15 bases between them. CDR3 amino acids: CASSFGPARGGYTF. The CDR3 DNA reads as TGTGCCAGCAGCTTCGGTCCGGCTCGCGGTGGCTACACCTTC.

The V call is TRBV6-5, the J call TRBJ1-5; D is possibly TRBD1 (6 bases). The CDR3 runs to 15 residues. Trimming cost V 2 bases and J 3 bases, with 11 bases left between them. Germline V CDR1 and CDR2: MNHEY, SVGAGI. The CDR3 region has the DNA TGTGCCAGCAGTTACGCAGGGGTCCACAATCAGCCCCAGCATTTT. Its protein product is CASSYAGVHNQPQHF.

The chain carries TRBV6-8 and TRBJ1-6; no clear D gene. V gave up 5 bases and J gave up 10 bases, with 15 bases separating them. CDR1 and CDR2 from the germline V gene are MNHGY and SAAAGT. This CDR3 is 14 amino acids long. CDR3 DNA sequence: TGTGCCAGCAGTAAATACCGGGGTAAGTCACCCCTCCACTTT. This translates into CASSKYRGKSPLHF.

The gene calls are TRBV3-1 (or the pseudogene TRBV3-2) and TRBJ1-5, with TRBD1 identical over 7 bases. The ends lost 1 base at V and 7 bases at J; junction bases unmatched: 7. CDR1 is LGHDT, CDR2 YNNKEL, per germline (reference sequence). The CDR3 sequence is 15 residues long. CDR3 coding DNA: TGTGCCAGCAGCCAAGGAGGTTCGACAGGGCAGCCCCAGCATTTT. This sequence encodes CASSQGGSTGQPQHF.

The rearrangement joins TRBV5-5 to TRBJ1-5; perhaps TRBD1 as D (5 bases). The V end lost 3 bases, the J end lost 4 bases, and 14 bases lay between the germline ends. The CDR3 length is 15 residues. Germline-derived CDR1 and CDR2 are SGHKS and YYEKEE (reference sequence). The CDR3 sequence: CASSYSRTLNQPQHF. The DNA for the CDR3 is TGTGCCAGCAGCTACTCTAGGACACTAAATCAGCCCCAGCATTTT. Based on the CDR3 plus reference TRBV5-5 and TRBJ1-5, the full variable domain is DAGVTQSPTHLIKTRGQQVTLRCSPISGHKSVSWYQQVLGQGPQFIFQYYEKEERGRGNFPDRFSARQFPNYSSELNVNALLLGDSALYLCASSYSRTLNQPQHFGDGTRLSIL.

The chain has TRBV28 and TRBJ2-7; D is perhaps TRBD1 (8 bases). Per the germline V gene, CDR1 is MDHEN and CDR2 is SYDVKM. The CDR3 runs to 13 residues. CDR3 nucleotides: TGTGTCCTGGGAGGGACAGGCTCTTACGAGCAGTACTTC. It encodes CVLGGTGSYEQYF. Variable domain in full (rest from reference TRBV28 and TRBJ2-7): DVKVTQSSRYLVKRTGEKVFLECVQDMDHENMFWYRQDPGLGLRLIYFSYDVKMKEKGDIPEGYSVSREKKERFSLILESASTNQTSMYLCVLGGTGSYEQYFGPGTRLTVT.

CDR3 in DNA: TGTGCCACCAGTGATTTGCGCTCTAGCGGCACAGATACGCAGTATTTT. Its translation: CATSDLRSSGTDTQYF. The rearrangement links TRBV24-1 to TRBJ2-3, with D maybe TRBD2 (6 bases). Trimming pared 0 bases from V and 1 base from J, leaving 10 bases between. The CDR3 is 16 residues long. Germline loops: CDR1 KGHDR, CDR2 SFDVKD.

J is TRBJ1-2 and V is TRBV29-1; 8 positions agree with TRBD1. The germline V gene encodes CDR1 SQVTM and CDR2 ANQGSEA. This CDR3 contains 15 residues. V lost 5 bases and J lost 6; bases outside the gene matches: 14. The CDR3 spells CSVYPSADRVNGYTF. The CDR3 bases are TGCAGCGTTTACCCCTCAGCGGACAGGGTAAATGGCTACACCTTC.

Here the CDR3 reads CASSEWDRDTEAFF. The CDR3 DNA is TGTGCCAGCAGTGAATGGGACAGGGACACTGAAGCTTTCTTT. The V and J genes are TRBV2 and TRBJ1-1; 9 bases line up with TRBD1. Germline assignment: CDR1 SNHLY and CDR2 FYNNEI. The CDR3 has 14 residues. V shed 2 bases and J 3 bases; nucleotides not matched to a gene: 1.